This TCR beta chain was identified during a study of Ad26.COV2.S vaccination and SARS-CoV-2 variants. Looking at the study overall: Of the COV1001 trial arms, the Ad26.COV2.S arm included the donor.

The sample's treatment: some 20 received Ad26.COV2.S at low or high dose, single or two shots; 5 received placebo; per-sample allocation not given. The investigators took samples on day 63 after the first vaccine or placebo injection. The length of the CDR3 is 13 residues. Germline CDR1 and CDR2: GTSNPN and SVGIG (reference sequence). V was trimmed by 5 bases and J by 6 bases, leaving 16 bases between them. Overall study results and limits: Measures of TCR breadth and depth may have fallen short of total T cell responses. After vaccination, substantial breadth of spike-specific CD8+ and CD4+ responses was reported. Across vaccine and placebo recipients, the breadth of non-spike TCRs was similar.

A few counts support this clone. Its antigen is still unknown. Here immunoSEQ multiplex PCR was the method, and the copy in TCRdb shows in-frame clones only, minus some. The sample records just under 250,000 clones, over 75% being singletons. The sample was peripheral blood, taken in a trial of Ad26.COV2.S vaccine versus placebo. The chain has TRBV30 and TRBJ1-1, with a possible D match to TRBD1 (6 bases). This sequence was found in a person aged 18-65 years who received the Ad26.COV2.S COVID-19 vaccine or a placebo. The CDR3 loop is CAWGREGGAEAFF. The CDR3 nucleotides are TGTGCCTGGGGGAGGGAAGGGGGAGCTGAAGCTTTCTTT.